This T cell receptor beta chain was retrieved from a study of blood T cell repertoires in COVID-19. Study details: COVID-19 samples from acute and convalescent phases originated in the United States, Italy and Spain.

CDR1 and CDR2 (germline): LGHNA, YSLEER. This CDR3 is 15 amino acids long. Trimming cost V 3 bases and J 7 bases; bases outside gene matches: 8. Participants reported their clinical history, and cohort assignment relied on those reports. Authors' processing steps: From reference gene primer amplification, estimates of nucleated cell counts were derived. This table comes from immunoSEQ multiplex PCR, and its TCRdb copy is limited to in-frame clones, with some not included. V and J calls and clone size are given by that table; D and trimming were obtained from the DNA. The sample contains 270,000 or so clones, about 88% of which appear only once.

The sample was PBMCs or T cells enriched from blood (not recorded which). V usage is TRBV4-3 and J usage is TRBJ2-1; 8 bases are shared with TRBD1. This TCR derives from a woman between 50 and 59 years old who had been exposed to COVID-19. The DNA of the CDR3 is TGCGCCAGCAGCCAGAACAGGGGGGTTCAAAATGAGCAGTTCTTC. Translated, it gives CASSQNRGVQNEQFF.